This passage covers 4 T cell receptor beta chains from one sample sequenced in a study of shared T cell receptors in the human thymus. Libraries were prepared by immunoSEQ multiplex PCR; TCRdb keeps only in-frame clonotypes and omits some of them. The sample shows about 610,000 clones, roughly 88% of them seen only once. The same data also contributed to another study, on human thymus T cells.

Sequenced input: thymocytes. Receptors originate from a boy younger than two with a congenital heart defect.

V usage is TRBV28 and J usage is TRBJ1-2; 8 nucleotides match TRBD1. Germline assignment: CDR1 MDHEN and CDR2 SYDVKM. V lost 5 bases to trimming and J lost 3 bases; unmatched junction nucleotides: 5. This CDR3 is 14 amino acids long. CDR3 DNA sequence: TGTGCCAGCAGTCAACAGGGGGGTTACTATGGCTACACCTTC. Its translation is CASSQQGGYYGYTF.

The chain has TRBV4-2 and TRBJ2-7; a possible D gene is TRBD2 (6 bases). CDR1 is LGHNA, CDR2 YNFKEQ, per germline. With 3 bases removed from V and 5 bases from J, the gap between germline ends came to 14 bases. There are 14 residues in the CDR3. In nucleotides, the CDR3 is TGTGCCAGCAGCCAGTTACGGGAGTCCCACGAGCAGTACTTC. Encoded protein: CASSQLRESHEQYF.

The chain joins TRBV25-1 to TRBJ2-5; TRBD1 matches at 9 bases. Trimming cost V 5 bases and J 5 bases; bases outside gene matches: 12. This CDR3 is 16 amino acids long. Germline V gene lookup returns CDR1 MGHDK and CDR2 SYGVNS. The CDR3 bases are TGTGCCAGCAGTATGGGGGGACAGGGAAGGTTGGAGACCCAGTACTTC. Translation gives CASSMGGQGRLETQYF.

The CDR3 spells CASSLKGRNSYNEQFF. The CDR3 DNA reads as TGTGCCAGCAGCTTGAAAGGGAGGAACTCCTACAATGAGCAGTTCTTC. The V call is TRBV5-4, the J call TRBJ2-1; TRBD2 might be the D (6 bases). CDR1 and CDR2 from the germline V gene are SGHNT and YYREEE (reference sequence). Trimming stripped 1 base from V and 0 bases from J, with 11 bases between. The CDR3 extends over 16 amino acids.